The 29 T cell receptor beta chains in this list originate from one sample, sequenced in a study of shared T cell receptors in the human thymus (dated by TCRdb to the early 2020s). The library was made by the immunoSEQ multiplex PCR assay. Drawn from immuneACCESS, this table holds only the in-frame rearrangements with V and J called that TCRdb kept. Clones are partly lost; checked studies trace under half to an unresolved V gene and leave the rest unexplained. For this sample the table gives hundreds of thousands of clones, of which approximately 89% were detected only once. The biggest ten clones account for about 0.0094% of the sample. Another study also made use of these data, one on human thymus T cells.

Material: thymocytes. These receptors were obtained from a boy younger than two with a congenital heart defect. Donor details come from another sample of the same person, matched by shared clones.

The chain joins TRBV6-5 to TRBJ2-1, with D maybe TRBD2 (6 bases). The CDR3 length is 16 residues. The germline CDR1 and CDR2 sequences are MNHEY and SVGAGI. Trimming left V 4 bases short and J 1 base short, with 14 bases between. The CDR3 protein is CASSCRRDSSYNEQFF. Written as DNA, the CDR3 is TGTGCCAGCAGTTGCCGCCGGGACTCTTCCTACAATGAGCAGTTCTTC.

In this sample, this clone turned up a few times. The rearrangement joins TRBV28 to TRBJ1-6, with D perhaps TRBD1 (5 bases). This CDR3 spans 16 amino acids. CDR1 is MDHEN and CDR2 is SYDVKM in the germline V gene. The germline V and J ends were trimmed by 2 bases and 0 bases, with 8 bases remaining between them. CDR3 sequence: CASSLGHRSYNSPLHF. DNA of the CDR3: TGTGCCAGCAGTTTAGGACACCGCTCCTATAATTCACCCCTCCACTTT.

The genes are TRBV28 and TRBJ1-6; TRBD1 matches 7 bases. There are 16 residues in the CDR3. V was pared by 7 bases and J by 5 bases, with 11 bases of the junction left unmatched. The V gene's germline CDR1 is MDHEN and CDR2 SYDVKM. CDR3 in DNA: TGTGCCAGCATCAGCCCCCACAGGGGCCATAATTCACCCCTCCACTTT. Translating gives CASISPHRGHNSPLHF.

The chain joins TRBV12-5 to TRBJ1-5, with 9 positions matching TRBD1. In germline, CDR1 is LGHNT, CDR2 FRNRAP. The CDR3 consists of 15 residues. The V gene end was trimmed by 6 bases and the J gene end by 3 bases; junction bases not matched to a gene: 6. CDR3 in DNA: TGTGCTAGTGGCCCAGGGACAGGGTACAATCAGCCCCAGCATTTT. It yields the protein CASGPGTGYNQPQHF.

The chain carries TRBV25-1 and TRBJ2-2; the D gene is possibly TRBD1 (6 bases). The CDR3 consists of 14 residues. CDR1 and CDR2 (germline): MGHDK, SYGVNS. Trimming cost V 3 bases and J 5 bases, with 10 bases left between them. CDR3 DNA sequence: TGTGCCAGCAGTGACACCGGGACAACCGGGGAGCTGTTTTTT. This translates into CASSDTGTTGELFF.

Comments on this clone: The sample holds other DNA sequences that translate to the same CDR3. This chain connects TRBV5-1 to TRBJ1-5, with D uncertain. CDR3 length: 15 residues. The V gene's germline CDR1 is SGHRS and CDR2 YFSETQ. V was shortened by 0 bases and J by 4 bases, with 11 bases between the two germline ends. The chain's CDR3 is CASSLAGGLNQPQHF. The CDR3 DNA sequence: TGCGCCAGCAGCTTGGCCGGTGGTCTTAATCAGCCCCAGCATTTT.

About this clone: Other nucleotide sequences in the sample specify the same CDR3. This chain connects TRBV28 to TRBJ1-2; D may be TRBD1 (6 bases). V was pared by 6 bases and J by 3 bases, with 11 bases between. The CDR3 contains 13 residues. The germline V gene has CDR1 MDHEN and CDR2 SYDVKM. CDR3 amino acids: CASSSDRYYGYTF. CDR3 nucleotides: TGTGCCAGCAGCTCAGACAGGTACTATGGCTACACCTTC.

J is TRBJ2-5 and V is TRBV13; 11 bases align to TRBD1. The germline V gene encodes CDR1 PRHDT and CDR2 FYEKMQ (reference sequence). J gave up 5 bases and V 4 bases, and 3 bases lay outside the gene matches. The CDR3 covers 14 residues. The chain's CDR3 is CASSWGTGGETQYF. The CDR3 bases are TGTGCCAGCAGCTGGGGGACAGGGGGGGAGACCCAGTACTTC.

This rearrangement joins TRBV7-2 to TRBJ2-1; possibly TRBD2 for D (6 bases). Between the trimmed V and J ends, which lost 5 bases and 8 bases, there was a span of 16 bases. The CDR3 loop spans 14 amino acids. Looked up from germline, CDR1 is SGHTA and CDR2 is FQGNSA. This CDR3 reads CASSLREAGDEQFF. CDR3 nucleotide sequence: TGTGCCAGCAGCCTAAGGGAGGCGGGTGATGAGCAGTTCTTC.

This clone was seen once. The gene calls are TRBV5-5 and TRBJ1-1, with D uncertain. Looked up from germline, CDR1 is SGHKS and CDR2 is YYEKEE (reference sequence). The CDR3 has 14 residues. V was pared by 0 bases and J by 1 base, with 7 bases between. The CDR3, as DNA: TGTGCCAGCAGCTTGGTACCTAAGAACACTGAAGCTTTCTTT. It translates to CASSLVPKNTEAFF.

The chain couples TRBV27 to TRBJ2-2; 9 nucleotides line up with TRBD2. With 4 bases clipped from V and 6 bases from J, the junction kept 6 bases outside the gene matches. In germline, CDR1 is MNHEY, CDR2 SMNVEV (reference sequence). This CDR3 has 15 residues. CDR3 in DNA: TGTGCCAGCAGTTGCGGGCGGGGGGGGTCCGGGGAGCTGTTTTTT. It specifies CASSCGRGGSGELFF.

The chain uses TRBV30 and TRBJ2-7, with a possible D match to TRBD1 (5 bases). The CDR3 consists of 15 residues. Trimming shortened V by 5 bases and J by 2 bases, and 19 bases separated the two germline ends. CDR1 and CDR2 (germline): GTSNPN, SVGIG (reference sequence). The CDR3 nucleotides are TGTGCCTGGGGTGCTTCAGGGAAGGGGCCCTACGAGCAGTACTTC. Protein: CAWGASGKGPYEQYF.

This chain joins TRBV30 and TRBJ1-5; the D is unclear. Per the germline V gene, CDR1 is GTSNPN and CDR2 is SVGIG (reference sequence). This CDR3 comprises 14 residues. Between the trimmed V and J ends, which lost 5 bases and 6 bases, there was a span of 17 bases. CDR3 nucleotide sequence: TGTGCCTGGGCACAACACCGGGGAAGTCAGCCCCAGCATTTT. Amino acid sequence: CAWAQHRGSQPQHF.

The chain recombines TRBV27 with TRBJ1-2; tentative D call: TRBD1 (5 bases). The CDR3 contains 14 residues. V lost 5 bases, J lost 7 bases, and 17 bases lay in between. From germline, CDR1 is MNHEY and CDR2 SMNVEV (reference sequence). The chain's CDR3 is CASSPRDVLPGYTF. The DNA for the CDR3 is TGTGCCAGCAGTCCGCGGGACGTACTCCCTGGCTACACCTTC.

A note on this clone: The junction shows a germline mismatch at one end, possibly a read error. The chain carries TRBV20-1 and TRBJ2-7; D gene uncertain. Germline lookup yields CDR1 DFQATT and CDR2 SNEGSKA (reference sequence). The CDR3 has 10 amino acids. The CDR3 sequence is CSPLSSEQYF. Here the CDR3 DNA reads TGCAGTCCTCTGTCCTCCGAGCAGTACTTC.

The rearrangement links TRBV19 to TRBJ1-4, with D possibly TRBD1 on 5 matching bases. Deletions cut 6 bases from V and 7 bases from J, with 15 bases between. Germline V CDR1 and CDR2: LNHDA, SQIVND (reference sequence). This CDR3 has 14 residues. The CDR3 sequence: CASSKGFLGEKLFF. CDR3 bases: TGTGCCAGTAGCAAGGGGTTCTTAGGTGAAAAACTGTTTTTT.

V usage is TRBV27 and J usage is TRBJ2-7, with 7 bases matching TRBD2. CDR1 is MNHEY and CDR2 is SMNVEV in the germline V gene (reference sequence). CDR3 size: 14 residues. The junction had 7 bases not matched to a gene; V was cut back by 5 bases and J by 3 bases. The CDR3 is CASSPVGRFYEQYF. The CDR3, as DNA: TGTGCCAGCAGTCCTGTCGGGAGGTTCTACGAGCAGTACTTC.

The count of this clone is one. J is TRBJ1-1 and V is TRBV29-1, with D hard to call. V was trimmed by 4 bases and J by 3 bases, leaving 6 bases between them. The CDR3 runs to 11 residues. From germline, CDR1 is SQVTM and CDR2 ANQGSEA. DNA for the CDR3: TGCAGCGTTGTACGGGACACTGAAGCTTTCTTT. This translates into CSVVRDTEAFF.

The V call is TRBV19, the J call TRBJ1-2; 8 bases match TRBD1. The J segment lost 7 bases and the V segment lost 3 bases, leaving 7 bases of the junction unmatched. This CDR3 spans 14 amino acids. Germline V gene sequence: CDR1 LNHDA, CDR2 SQIVND (reference sequence). Here the CDR3 DNA reads TGTGCCAGTAGTATCCCGGACAGGGCGTTTGGCTACACCTTC. It is translated as CASSIPDRAFGYTF.

The chain has TRBV28 and TRBJ2-7, with D possibly matching TRBD2 (6 bases). CDR1 and CDR2 from the germline V gene are MDHEN and SYDVKM. The CDR3 is 9 amino acids. This CDR3 is CASGNEQYF. For the CDR3, the DNA is TGTGCTAGCGGCAACGAGCAGTACTTC.

The chain is built from TRBV5-6 and TRBJ2-1; D might be TRBD2 (5 bases). Per the germline V gene, CDR1 is SGHDT and CDR2 is YYEEEE. There are 15 residues in the CDR3. V was cut by 0 bases and J by 7 bases, with 14 bases left in between. CDR3 nucleotide sequence: TGTGCCAGCAGCTTGGACGGACTGGGGTCGAATGAGCAGTTCTTC. Translating it yields CASSLDGLGSNEQFF. The variable domain in full, completed from reference TRBV5-6 and TRBJ2-1, reads DAGVTQSPTHLIKTRGQQVTLRCSPKSGHDTVSWYQQALGQGPQFIFQYYEEEERQRGNFPDRFSGHQFPNYSSELNVNALLLGDSALYLCASSLDGLGSNEQFFGPGTRLTVL.

V usage is TRBV19 and J usage is TRBJ2-1; TRBD2 matches 14 bases. CDR1 is LNHDA and CDR2 is SQIVND in the germline V gene (reference sequence). The CDR3 sequence is 15 residues long. Unmatched junction bases numbered 5, after V lost 7 bases and J lost 6 bases. The CDR3 region has the DNA TGTGCCAGTATCCCGACTAGCGGGGGGGCCAATGAGCAGTTCTTC. Translating gives CASIPTSGGANEQFF.

The chain recombines TRBV11-2 with TRBJ1-1; D is perhaps TRBD1 (6 bases). The CDR3 loop spans 15 amino acids. Trimming took off 3 bases at V and 0 bases at J, with 11 bases between the two ends. Per the germline V gene, CDR1 is SGHAT and CDR2 is FQNNGV. CDR3 in DNA: TGTGCCAGCAGCTTGGTCGACAGGTTGAACACTGAAGCTTTCTTT. Protein product: CASSLVDRLNTEAFF. Supplemented by reference TRBV11-2 and TRBJ1-1, the full variable domain reads EAGVAQSPRYKIIEKRQSVAFWCNPISGHATLYWYQQILGQGPKLLIQFQNNGVVDDSQLPKDRFSAERLKGVDSTLKIQPAKLEDSAVYLCASSLVDRLNTEAFFGQGTRLTVV.

This chain uses TRBV5-1 with TRBJ2-7, with 7 positions matching TRBD2. V was pared by 0 bases and J by 3 bases, with 12 bases of the junction left unmatched. Germline assignment: CDR1 SGHRS and CDR2 YFSETQ. The length of the CDR3 is 17 residues. The CDR3 DNA reads as TGCGCCAGCAGCTTGGAGGGGCCAGGACTAGAAGTCTACGAGCAGTACTTC. It is translated as CASSLEGPGLEVYEQYF.

The rearrangement links TRBV7-3 to TRBJ2-2; TRBD2 matches 9 bases. The V gene end was trimmed by 5 bases and the J gene end by 3 bases; junction bases not matched to a gene: 10. The germline gives CDR1 SGHTA, CDR2 FQGTGA. The CDR3 sequence is 17 residues long. The CDR3 sequence is CASSRIAGAVDTGELFF. The CDR3 nucleotides are TGTGCCAGCAGCAGAATAGCGGGGGCGGTGGACACCGGGGAGCTGTTTTTT. Full variable domain (missing parts from reference TRBV7-3 and TRBJ2-2): GAGVSQTPSNKVTEKGKYVELRCDPISGHTALYWYRQSLGQGPEFLIYFQGTGAADDSGLPNDRFFAVRPEGSVSTLKIQRTERGDSAVYLCASSRIAGAVDTGELFFGEGSRLTVL.

V and J are TRBV30 and TRBJ1-2; D is perhaps TRBD1 (6 bases). With 1 base removed from V and 3 bases from J, the gap between germline ends came to 18 bases. This CDR3 is built from 16 residues. Germline CDR1 reads GTSNPN; CDR2 reads SVGIG (reference sequence). CDR3 protein: CAWSANGQRRHYGYTF. CDR3 DNA sequence: TGTGCCTGGAGTGCAAACGGACAGCGGCGCCACTATGGCTACACCTTC.

V usage is TRBV7-8 and J usage is TRBJ1-2; TRBD1 aligns across 8 bases. Trimming cost V 3 bases and J 4 bases; bases outside gene matches: 7. CDR1 is SGHVS and CDR2 is FQNEAQ in the germline V gene. The CDR3 is 15 residues long. This CDR3 is CASSFGQGAGYGYTF. The CDR3 DNA reads as TGTGCCAGCAGCTTTGGACAGGGTGCCGGCTATGGCTACACCTTC.

The V and J genes are TRBV13 and TRBJ2-1; D may be TRBD2 (5 bases). The CDR3 is 14 amino acids. V was clipped by 3 bases and J by 5 bases, with 11 bases between them. Germline loops: CDR1 PRHDT, CDR2 FYEKMQ (reference sequence). CDR3 residues: CASSFVAGDNEQFF. Here the CDR3 DNA reads TGTGCCAGCAGCTTCGTGGCCGGGGACAATGAGCAGTTCTTC.

CDR3 sequence: CASSSESISGPQETQYF. The CDR3 DNA reads as TGTGCCAGCAGTTCCGAAAGCATTAGCGGGCCTCAAGAGACCCAGTACTTC. The chain combines TRBV21-1 with TRBJ2-5; TRBD2 is the table's D call and was not checked against the DNA. TRBV21-1 is annotated as a pseudogene. CDR3 length equals 17 residues.